The clone carrying this T cell receptor beta chain was observed a handful of times. Its target is not known. In TCRdb, the reads were re-called with MiXCR into one record per CDR3 protein. In the table there are about 110,000 distinct CDR3 sequences, roughly 30% of which are singletons. The sample belongs to a study of T cell repertoires in cytomegalovirus infection. Overall study: Used in the study were CMV epitopes, some recently identified and HLA-C-restricted, others well-studied and HLA-B-restricted.

There are 15 residues in the CDR3. Unmatched junction bases numbered 6, after V lost 1 base and J lost 6 bases. Germline lookup yields CDR1 SEHNR and CDR2 FQNEAQ (reference sequence). The study, taken as a whole, reports: Cumulative public TCR beta family frequency identified CMV carriers with the relevant HLA. What dominated the ex vivo response were HLA-C-restricted CMV-specific TCR beta clonotypes.

Material: CD8+ T cells from cultured PBMCs, obtained from culture after CMV antigen stimulation. This TCR derives from a human donor in good health (CMV status not recorded). Some clones in this sample may be carry-over from other donors' samples. V usage is TRBV7-9 and J usage is TRBJ1-2, with 9 bases that match TRBD1. Here the CDR3 DNA reads TGTGCCAGCAGCTTAGTCTCACAGGGGGCAAATGGCTACACCTTC. This sequence encodes CASSLVSQGANGYTF.